A single sample is the source of the 24 T cell receptor beta chains below, sequenced in a study of T cell repertoires in cytomegalovirus infection. Each CDR3 protein gets one entry after TCRdb re-called the reads with MiXCR. The sample records about 530,000 distinct CDR3 sequences, more than 25% being singletons. Sequencing was performed on PBMCs. These receptors originate from a human donor in good health (CMV status not recorded). Some clones in this sample may be carry-over from other donors' samples.

At least ten counts were recorded for this clonotype. The V and J genes are TRBV7-2 and TRBJ2-3; D gene uncertain. The germline V gene has CDR1 SGHTA and CDR2 FQGNSA. V lost 1 base and J lost 8, with 16 bases in between. The CDR3 has 15 residues. The CDR3 nucleotides are TGTGCCAGCAGCTTAGGGCCCATCGGAGACGGTACGCAGTATTTT. Protein: CASSLGPIGDGTQYF.

In its sample, this clonotype was seen a few times. This chain uses TRBV6-6 with TRBJ1-5; 11 nucleotides agree with TRBD1. The CDR3 totals 15 residues. With 2 bases clipped from V and 4 bases from J, the junction kept 1 base outside the gene matches. The V gene's germline CDR1 is MNHNY and CDR2 SVGAGI (reference sequence). CDR3 in DNA: TGTGCCAGCAGTTACGGGACAGGGGGAAATCAGCCCCAGCATTTT. As protein: CASSYGTGGNQPQHF.

The table lists this clonotype with many counts. The chain has TRBV7-2 and TRBJ1-1; tentative D call: TRBD1 (6 bases). CDR1 is SGHTA, CDR2 FQGNSA, per germline. This CDR3 has 13 residues. Trimming pared 1 base from V and 10 bases from J, leaving 13 bases between. The CDR3 loop is CASSLEQGGAAFF. The CDR3 DNA reads TGTGCCAGCAGCTTAGAACAGGGAGGGGCAGCTTTCTTT. Filled out from reference TRBV7-2 and TRBJ1-1, the complete variable domain reads GAGVSQSPSNKVTEKGKDVELRCDPISGHTALYWYRQSLGQGLEFLIYFQGNSAPDKSGLPSDRFSAERTGGSVSTLTIQRTQQEDSAVYLCASSLEQGGAAFFGQGTRLTVV.

This clonotype was recorded many times. The chain carries TRBV7-2 and TRBJ1-3; no clear D. The CDR3 runs 15 residues. CDR1 is SGHTA and CDR2 is FQGNSA in the germline V gene. V lost 0 bases, J lost 2 bases, and 8 bases lay in between. The CDR3 reads CASSLALGTGNTIYF. CDR3 nucleotides: TGTGCCAGCAGCTTAGCGCTAGGGACTGGAAACACCATATATTTT.

A few counts support this clonotype. J is TRBJ2-3 and V is TRBV6-2 or TRBV6-3; unclear D gene. V was trimmed by 6 bases and J by 2 bases, leaving 12 bases between them. The CDR3 length is 14 residues. The germline gives CDR1 MNHEY, CDR2 SVGEGT. The CDR3 here is CASRDRLITDTQYF. In DNA form, the CDR3 reads TGTGCCAGCAGAGATCGGCTCATCACAGATACGCAGTATTTT.

CDR3 sequence reads: CASSYTRGAIVGNEQFF. In nucleotides, the CDR3 is TGTGCCAGCAGTTATACTCGTGGGGCAATAGTAGGGAATGAGCAGTTCTTC. The chain is built from TRBV6-5 and TRBJ2-1; a possible D gene is TRBD1 (5 bases). Per germline, CDR1 MNHEY and CDR2 SVGAGI. Trimming pared 3 bases from V and 7 bases from J, leaving 22 bases between. CDR3 size: 17 residues.

On this clonotype: Being one base from a much bigger clone, this may be a read error. The genes are TRBV7-6 and TRBJ2-1, with a possible D match to TRBD2 (5 bases). Germline V lookup: CDR1 SGHVS, CDR2 FNYEAQ. The CDR3 is 16 residues long. V was clipped by 1 base and J by 8 bases, with 18 bases between them. The CDR3 spells CASSLEGLRDIDEQFF. CDR3 DNA: TGTGCCAGCAGCTTAGAAGGGCTACGGGATATCGATGAGCAGTTCTTC.

The table lists this clonotype with a few counts. The genes are TRBV5-6 and TRBJ2-7; D gene ambiguous. V dropped 1 base and J dropped 0 bases, with 8 bases sitting between them. The CDR3 runs 14 residues. The germline gives CDR1 SGHDT, CDR2 YYEEEE. CDR3 coding DNA: TGTGCCAGCAGCTTGCTCCCGTCCTCCTACGAGCAGTACTTC. Its protein product is CASSLLPSSYEQYF. The full variable domain, in which reference TRBV5-6 and TRBJ2-7 provide the parts outside the CDR3, is DAGVTQSPTHLIKTRGQQVTLRCSPKSGHDTVSWYQQALGQGPQFIFQYYEEEERQRGNFPDRFSGHQFPNYSSELNVNALLLGDSALYLCASSLLPSSYEQYFGPGTRLTVT.

The rearrangement uses TRBV19 and TRBJ1-4; D call uncertain. This CDR3 is built from 13 residues. Trimming shortened V by 9 bases and J by 3 bases, and 11 bases separated the two germline ends. CDR1 and CDR2 (germline): LNHDA, SQIVND (reference sequence). This chain's CDR3 is CASIQPANEKLFF. CDR3 DNA: TGTGCCAGCATTCAACCGGCTAATGAAAAACTGTTTTTT.

This clonotype has at least ten counts. The genes are TRBV7-2 and TRBJ2-5; possible D gene TRBD2, 6 bases. There are 15 residues in the CDR3. The germline V gene has CDR1 SGHTA and CDR2 FQGNSA. The V gene lost 5 bases and the J gene lost 4 bases, with 17 bases spanning the gap. The CDR3 region is CASSQRVSSRETQYF. The CDR3 DNA follows: TGTGCCAGCAGCCAGCGGGTGAGCTCCCGAGAGACCCAGTACTTC.

This clonotype has a count of ten or more. The chain joins TRBV12-3 or TRBV12-4 to TRBJ1-5; D may be TRBD1 (5 bases). This CDR3 comprises 13 residues. With 5 bases removed from V and 8 bases from J, the gap between germline ends came to 13 bases. CDR3 residues: CASSAGLLKPQHF. The CDR3 nucleotides are TGTGCCAGCAGTGCGGGACTCCTGAAGCCCCAGCATTTT.

In this sample, this clonotype turned up many times. The J gene is TRBJ2-7, the V gene TRBV7-9; D unclear. Per the germline V gene, CDR1 is SEHNR and CDR2 is FQNEAQ (reference sequence). This CDR3 contains 15 residues. V gave up 4 bases and J gave up 2 bases, with 15 bases separating them. CDR3 sequence (DNA): TGTGCCAGCAGCTCGCCGGTTGAGGCCACCTACGAGCAGTACTTC. Protein product: CASSSPVEATYEQYF.

CDR3 nucleotides: TGTGCCAGCAGTTACCCCCGGCTAGAGCAGTTCTTC. Its translation: CASSYPRLEQFF. This chain uses TRBV6-6 with TRBJ2-1; D uncertain. The CDR3 totals 12 residues. Germline CDR1 MNHNY, CDR2 SVGAGI (reference sequence). Trimming left V 2 bases short and J 10 bases short, with 9 bases between.

This clonotype was counted a few times. The chain has TRBV5-4 and TRBJ2-5; 15 positions agree with TRBD2. Trimming cost V 3 bases and J 4 bases; bases outside gene matches: 4. CDR3 length equals 16 residues. CDR1 SGHNT and CDR2 YYREEE come from the germline V gene (reference sequence). CDR3 sequence: CASSSAGLAGGETQYF. CDR3 sequence (DNA): TGTGCCAGCAGCTCGGCGGGACTAGCGGGAGGAGAGACCCAGTACTTC.

This clonotype was observed a handful of times. The V and J genes are TRBV7-9 and TRBJ1-1; TRBD1 matches 9 bases. CDR1 SEHNR and CDR2 FQNEAQ come from the germline V gene (reference sequence). J was trimmed by 4 bases and V by 5 bases; bases with no gene match: 17. CDR3 length: 18 residues. For the CDR3, the DNA is TGTGCCAGCAGCCAGACACAGGGGGCCCTCCCGGGGGGCACTGAAGCTTTCTTT. It encodes CASSQTQGALPGGTEAFF.

This clonotype was detected a few times. The chain employs TRBV18 and TRBJ2-7, with D unclear. The CDR3 extends over 14 amino acids. CDR1 is KGHSH and CDR2 is LQKENI in the germline V gene. V shed 3 bases and J shed 4 bases, with 13 bases lying between them. CDR3 nucleotides: TGTGCCAGCTCACCTTCTCCTATACAATACGAGCAGTACTTC. It codes for CASSPSPIQYEQYF.

The table lists this clonotype with a few counts. The chain combines TRBV7-6 with TRBJ2-3; 12 nucleotides line up with TRBD2. CDR1 SGHVS and CDR2 FNYEAQ come from the germline V gene. This CDR3 spans 20 amino acids. The V segment lost 5 bases and the J segment 6 bases; nucleotides outside the gene matches: 21. The CDR3 loop reads CASSQSGTLLSGTSGDTQYF. The DNA of the CDR3 is TGTGCCAGCAGCCAGTCCGGGACACTACTCTCCGGGACTAGCGGGGATACGCAGTATTTT.

The chain carries TRBV4-3 and TRBJ1-5; D is unclear. Germline V gene sequence: CDR1 LGHNA, CDR2 YSLEER. This CDR3 is built from 16 residues. V was cut by 1 base and J by 0 bases, with 10 bases left in between. CDR3 in amino acids: CASSQVAGYSNQPQHF. As DNA, the CDR3 is TGCGCCAGCAGCCAAGTGGCAGGCTATAGCAATCAGCCCCAGCATTTT.

This clonotype showed up many times. The chain couples TRBV7-2 to TRBJ1-1; 7 bases map to TRBD1. This CDR3 spans 15 amino acids. CDR1 is SGHTA and CDR2 is FQGNSA in the germline V gene. The junction had 5 bases not matched to a gene; V was cut back by 4 bases and J by 0 bases. The CDR3 is CASSSGQVLNTEAFF. CDR3 nucleotides: TGTGCCAGCAGCTCTGGACAGGTTTTGAACACTGAAGCTTTCTTT.

The chain links TRBV6-2 or TRBV6-3 to TRBJ2-3, with 7 nucleotides matching TRBD1. Trimming at V came to 4 bases and at J to 2 bases, leaving 6 bases not matched to a gene. Germline assignment: CDR1 MNHEY and CDR2 SVGEGT. CDR3 size: 15 residues. The CDR3 region has the DNA TGTGCCAGCAGTTCCGGGACAGTAGACACAGATACGCAGTATTTT. Translating gives CASSSGTVDTDTQYF.

This clonotype has a handful of counts. The V gene is TRBV5-1, the J gene TRBJ2-2; possibly TRBD2 for D (5 bases). Germline V lookup: CDR1 SGHRS, CDR2 YFSETQ. V was shortened by 3 bases and J by 1 base, with 13 bases between the two germline ends. The CDR3 extends over 16 amino acids. CDR3 sequence reads: CASSSSGLLNTGELFF. The CDR3 DNA is TGCGCCAGCAGCTCTTCAGGACTCCTGAACACCGGGGAGCTGTTTTTT.

The chain uses TRBV7-2 and TRBJ1-1, with TRBD1 matching 9 bases. The trim removed 8 bases at V and 11 bases at J, leaving 12 bases unmatched. The length of the CDR3 is 13 residues. Germline assignment: CDR1 SGHTA and CDR2 FQGNSA. In nucleotides, the CDR3 is TGTGCCAGCGGGCAACAGGGGGCGGTACGTGCTTTCTTT. It yields the protein CASGQQGAVRAFF.

This rearrangement joins TRBV11-2 to TRBJ1-1, with D possibly matching TRBD1 (5 bases). V lost 5 bases, J lost 3 bases, and 16 bases lay in between. CDR1 is SGHAT and CDR2 is FQNNGV in the germline V gene. The CDR3 totals 15 residues. The CDR3 nucleotides are TGTGCCAGCAGCACATCGGGACTTCTAGACACTGAAGCTTTCTTT. Encoded protein: CASSTSGLLDTEAFF.

This clonotype was counted at least ten times. V is TRBV7-2 and J is TRBJ1-2; D perhaps matches TRBD1 (6 bases). This CDR3 has 12 amino acids. The germline V gene encodes CDR1 SGHTA and CDR2 FQGNSA. The V end lost 5 bases, the J end lost 6 bases, and 10 bases lay between the germline ends. Here the CDR3 reads CASSPRTDGYTF. Here the CDR3 DNA reads TGTGCCAGCAGCCCTAGGACAGATGGCTACACCTTC.